This TCR beta chain stems from a study of blood T cell repertoires in COVID-19. Across the study: PBMCs, B-cell-depleted T cells, or T cells were the source of the cDNA or gDNA that made up the material.

V shed 3 bases and J shed 4 bases, with 19 bases lying between them. CDR1 LNHDA and CDR2 SQIVND come from the germline V gene (reference sequence). The CDR3 covers 17 residues. Source study methods: Estimated nucleated cell counts came from reference gene primer amplification. This table comes from immunoSEQ multiplex PCR, and its TCRdb copy is limited to in-frame clones, with some not included. V and J calls and clone size follow that table, whereas D and trimming were derived from the DNA. The sample yields almost 300,000 clones, over 85% seen once. Enrolment of Seattle patients took place during active infection, and they were followed longitudinally.

The TCR sequence derives from a woman younger than 45 with COVID-19, enrolled during active disease. The chain has TRBV19 and TRBJ2-1; TRBD2 might be the D (6 bases). Sequencing used peripheral blood. DNA of the CDR3: TGTGCCAGTAGTATGGAGGGGCGCTGGGCCCGATACAATGAGCAGTTCTTC. Residues: CASSMEGRWARYNEQFF.